The rows below give T cell receptor beta chains drawn from one sample of a study of siplizumab effects on memory and regulatory T cells. Assay used: immunoSEQ multiplex PCR; TCRdb lists only in-frame clones, some missing. This sample has tens of thousands of clones, with about 96% found just once. Sequenced input: naive CD8+ T cells sorted from blood. These receptors were obtained from a human donor in good health. The CDR3 runs from the conserved cysteine through the conserved F or W. The D gene is left open where the match is weak. Clone size appears in some rows only: once, few, many, or a class for an expanded clone.

d_call	clone_size	v_call	j_call	cdr3_aa	cdr3_nt
TRBD2	NA	TRBV15	TRBJ2-1	CATSSGLAEQFF	TGTGCCACCAGCAGTGGACTAGCGGAACAGTTCTTC
NA	few	TRBV7-3	TRBJ1-1	CASSLTSSSEAFF	TGTGCCAGCAGCTTAACGTCCAGTTCTGAAGCTTTCTTT
NA	NA	TRBV5-4	TRBJ2-7	CASSWASSYEQYF	TGTGCCAGCAGCTGGGCGTCCTCCTACGAGCAGTACTTC
NA	NA	TRBV10-1	TRBJ2-3	CASSDRGSDTQYF	TGCGCCAGCAGTGATCGCGGATCAGATACGCAGTATTTT
TRBD1	NA	TRBV11-2	TRBJ1-2	CASSAVATGIYGYTF	TGTGCCAGCAGCGCGGTCGCGACAGGGATTTATGGCTACACCTTC
NA	NA	TRBV9	TRBJ2-4	CASSVEGSSGKNIQYF	TGTGCCAGCAGCGTAGAGGGGAGTTCGGGCAAAAACATTCAGTACTTC
NA	NA	TRBV19	TRBJ1-2	CAILGTDYGYTF	TGTGCCATACTCGGGACGGACTATGGCTACACCTTC
TRBD1	NA	TRBV7-9	TRBJ1-1	CASSSPGQGAGGAFF	TGTGCCAGCAGCTCCCCGGGACAGGGGGCGGGGGGTGCTTTCTTT
TRBD2	NA	TRBV11-2	TRBJ2-7	CASSWLAGAGQYF	TGTGCCAGCAGCTGGCTAGCGGGGGCGGGGCAGTACTTC
NA	NA	TRBV25-1	TRBJ1-1	CASTALNTEAFF	TGTGCCAGTACGGCCCTGAACACTGAAGCTTTCTTT
NA	NA	TRBV27	TRBJ2-1	CASGLIDRRDEQFF	TGTGCCAGCGGTTTAATAGACAGGCGGGATGAGCAGTTCTTC
TRBD2	NA	TRBV7-3	TRBJ2-2	CASSLIGLAASNTGELFF	TGTGCCAGCAGCTTAATTGGACTAGCCGCTTCGAACACCGGGGAGCTGTTTTTT
NA	NA	TRBV30	TRBJ1-2	CAWSGIVFNYGYTF	TGTGCCTGGAGTGGCATAGTGTTTAACTATGGCTACACCTTC
TRBD2	NA	TRBV19	TRBJ2-7	CASKFLADSYEQYF	TGTGCCAGTAAGTTCCTAGCGGATTCCTACGAGCAGTACTTC
NA	NA	TRBV9	TRBJ1-5	CASSVGGGPQHF	TGTGCCAGCAGCGTAGGAGGGGGGCCCCAGCATTTT
NA	NA	TRBV7-3	TRBJ2-3	CASSVTGLGGDTQYF	TGTGCCAGCAGCGTGACAGGGCTCGGGGGAGATACGCAGTATTTT
NA	NA	TRBV2	TRBJ1-2	CASSEVRTYGYTF	TGTGCCAGCAGTGAGGTCAGGACCTATGGCTACACCTTC
NA	NA	TRBV15	TRBJ2-7	CATSRGWGQGMSYEQYF	TGTGCCACCAGCAGGGGTTGGGGGCAGGGGATGTCCTACGAGCAGTACTTC
TRBD2	once	TRBV4-1	TRBJ2-7	CASSQVIKPTERGFYEQYF	TGCGCCAGCAGCCAAGTAATAAAGCCTACTGAGCGGGGGTTTTACGAGCAGTACTTC
NA	NA	TRBV29-1	TRBJ2-3	CSAQTDTQYF	TGCAGCGCGCAAACAGATACGCAGTATTTT
NA	once	TRBV5-3	TRBJ1-1	CARSLGIFLLNEAFF	TGTGCCAGAAGCTTGGGTATCTTCCTTCTTAATGAAGCTTTCTTT
NA	NA	TRBV11-3	TRBJ2-7	CASSLVPLPLVGYF	TGTGCCAGCAGCTTAGTTCCGCTCCCCTTGGTGGGTTACTTC
NA	once	TRBV30	TRBJ2-3	CAREGGRADTQYF	TGTGCCAGGGAAGGGGGGAGGGCAGATACGCAGTATTTT
NA	NA	TRBV7-9	TRBJ2-2	CASSLGAENTGELFF	TGTGCCAGCAGCTTAGGGGCCGAGAACACCGGGGAGCTGTTTTTT
NA	NA	TRBV5-1	TRBJ2-3	CASSLVSGSTDTQYF	TGCGCCAGCAGCTTGGTGTCTGGGAGCACAGATACGCAGTATTTT
NA	NA	TRBV13	TRBJ2-3	CASSLVRTDTQYF	TGTGCCAGCAGCTTAGTGCGCACAGATACGCAGTATTTT
NA	NA	TRBV9	TRBJ1-2	CASSVEGLYGYTF	TGTGCCAGCAGCGTAGAGGGACTCTATGGCTACACCTTC
NA	NA	TRBV15	TRBJ1-1	CATSPIPRGGGTEAFF	TGTGCCACCAGCCCCATACCGCGGGGGGGCGGCACTGAAGCTTTCTTT
NA	NA	TRBV6-5	TRBJ1-1	CASSYGRGTEAFF	TGTGCCAGCAGTTACGGGCGGGGCACTGAAGCTTTCTTT
TRBD1	once	TRBV29-1	TRBJ1-6	CSVEGTGDSPLHF	TGCAGCGTTGAAGGGACAGGTGATTCACCCCTCCACTTT
TRBD1	NA	TRBV6-5	TRBJ2-3	CASSPGQADTQYF	TGTGCCAGCAGTCCCGGACAGGCGGATACGCAGTATTTT
NA	few	TRBV18	TRBJ1-5	CASSPARDNQPQHF	TGTGCCAGCTCACCGGCCAGGGATAATCAGCCCCAGCATTTT
TRBD1	NA	TRBV19	TRBJ1-1	CASHRGWTEAFF	TGTGCCAGTCACAGGGGGTGGACTGAAGCTTTCTTT